The clone carrying this T cell receptor (beta chain) occurred many times. What it recognizes is unknown. V lost 2 bases and J lost 1, with 8 bases in between. Germline CDR1 SEHNR, CDR2 FQNEAQ (reference sequence). The CDR3 is 14 residues long. The data stem from a study of post-analysis software for immune sequencing data. On the study more broadly: The disease courses spanned relapsing-remitting, secondary progressive and progressive-relapsing forms of multiple sclerosis. Study-wide results and limits: A significant reduction in normalized Chao1 diversity was observed in multiple sclerosis patients versus controls. Patients showed TRBV5-6, TRBV5-1 and TRBV20-1 among five TRBV segments more frequent than in controls. Samples from one preparation batch, clustered by F measure, grouped strongly together.

Prepared libraries of TCR beta cDNA carried unique molecular identifiers. The yield from roughly 1 to 10 million T cells was about 500,000 cDNA molecules in total. A single record per CDR3 protein comes from TCRdb applying MiXCR to the PCR reads. The sample includes 650,000 to 850,000 distinct CDR3 sequences, about half of them seen just once. The receptor was derived from a girl under 18 with multiple sclerosis. Sequencing was performed on blood. The rearrangement links TRBV7-9 to TRBJ1-1; D is uncertain. CDR3 region: CASSLLPKNTEAFF. CDR3 nucleotide sequence: TGTGCCAGCAGCTTACTACCCAAGAACACTGAAGCTTTCTTT.